The table lists the clone carrying this T cell receptor (beta chain) with many counts. What it binds is not known. The record originates from a study of T cells after yellow fever vaccination. Each CDR3 protein is one row after TCRdb ran MiXCR on the 5' RACE reads. The sample records about 200,000 distinct CDR3 sequences, approximately 3.2% being singletons. Study-level findings and limits: Subsequent to the booster, the majority of primary-vaccination clones reappeared (roughly 96% CD4, 88% CD8). FACS-sorted repertoires could harbor abundant contaminating bulk-population clonotypes.

This CDR3 has 13 residues. Germline values: CDR1 SGHDT, CDR2 YYEEEE. Trimming removed 0 bases from V and 15 bases from J, with 16 bases in between. Source: CD4+ T cells sorted from PBMCs, taken 10 days after the yellow fever booster vaccination. The V and J genes are TRBV5-6 and TRBJ1-5; D remains ambiguous. This receptor was identified in a young man who received the YFV17D yellow fever vaccine. CDR3 sequence: CASSLGVGSPGHF. The CDR3 DNA follows: TGTGCCAGCAGCTTGGGGGTAGGATCTCCAGGGCATTTT.